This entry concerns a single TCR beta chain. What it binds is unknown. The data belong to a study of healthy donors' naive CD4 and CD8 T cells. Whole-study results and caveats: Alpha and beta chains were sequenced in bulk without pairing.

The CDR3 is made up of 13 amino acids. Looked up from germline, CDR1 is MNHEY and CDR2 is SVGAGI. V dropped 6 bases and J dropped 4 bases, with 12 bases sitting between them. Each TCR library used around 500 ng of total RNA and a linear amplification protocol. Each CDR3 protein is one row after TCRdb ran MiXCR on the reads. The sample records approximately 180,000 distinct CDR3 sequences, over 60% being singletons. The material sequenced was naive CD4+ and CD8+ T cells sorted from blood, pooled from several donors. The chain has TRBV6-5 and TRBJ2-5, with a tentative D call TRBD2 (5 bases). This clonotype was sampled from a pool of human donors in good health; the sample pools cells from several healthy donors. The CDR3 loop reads CASRNPGSETQYF. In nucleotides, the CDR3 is TGTGCCAGCAGAAACCCGGGGTCAGAGACCCAGTACTTC.